The following is a TCR beta chain sequence with its context. Its binding antigen is unknown. Base qualities are not recorded, but no much larger clone differs from it by a single base. These data come from a study of Ad26.COV2.S vaccination and SARS-CoV-2 variants (dated by TCRdb to the early 2020s). A note on the overall study: Donors in the vaccine arm were drawn from COV1001, a multicentre, randomized, double-blind, placebo-controlled phase I-IIa trial testing Ad26.COV2.S in healthy adults. Dosing of Ad26.COV2.S was intramuscular, at either 5x10^10 or 1x10^11 viral particles, delivered as one shot or as two shots spaced 56 days apart. TCRbeta repertoire sequencing was used to assess the specificity and breadth of SARS-CoV-2-reactive T cell receptors after Ad26.COV2.S vaccination. A total of some 30 samples were included in the TCR-sequenced set, comprising around 19 Ad26.COV2.S vaccine recipients, 5 placebo recipients and 8 SARS-CoV-2 convalescent individuals. Trial participants were randomized into five groups of five, in which low-dose or high-dose Ad26.COV2.S was given once or twice, or placebo was given on both occasions. Investigators remained blinded to trial group allocation during experiments and outcome assessment. Study-level results and caveats: Comparable non-spike TCR breadth was observed between vaccine and placebo recipients, consistent with only spike being contained in the vaccine. Higher spike-specific TCR breadth was observed in Ad26.COV2.S recipients than in placebo recipients (P = 0.0014). After vaccination, substantial breadth of spike-specific CD8+ and CD4+ T cell responses was reported. The study lacked the statistical power to compare responses across vaccine doses or regimens. The authors noted that the TCR breadth and depth analyses may have underestimated total T cell responses.

Reading the label with the study, this specimen's treatment or condition is: some 19 received Ad26.COV2.S at low or high dose, single or two shots; roughly five received placebo; per-sample allocation not given. For vaccine and placebo recipients, the sequenced repertoires came from samples collected on day 63 after the first injection. In Cohort 1b, 20 to 25 adults aged 18-55 years were enrolled at a single site in Boston, USA, between 29 July and 7 August 2020. Ad26.COV2.S was a replication-incompetent adenovirus type 26 vector that expressed a prefusion-stabilized SARS-CoV-2 spike protein derived from the original Wuhan strain. From the cysteine up to the phenylalanine, the CDR3 has a length of 14 residues. The DNA shown is the 42-base CDR3, in frame from base 1. CDR1 and CDR2 are drawn from the germline V gene: SGHDN, FVKESK. V gives up 1 base and J gives up 5 bases, and the segment between their germline ends measures 8 bases.

The immunoSEQ Assay was used to sequence TCRbeta CDR3 regions. After extraction, genomic DNA underwent amplification by bias-controlled multiplex PCR, followed by high-throughput sequencing. As for the original processing: To quantify the absolute abundance of each unique TCRbeta CDR3 region, sequences were collapsed and filtered. T cell fraction was estimated by normalization of TCRbeta template counts to usable DNA, with usable DNA being measured through amplification of reference genes present in all nucleated cells. Repertoire TCRs were annotated as SARS-CoV-2-specific when V gene, CDR3 amino acid sequence and J gene were exactly matched to a known reactive TCR set. MIRA supplied the reference SARS-CoV-2 TCR set, which was filtered for enrichment in COVID-19-positive ImmuneCODE repertoires so that public or cross-reactive TCRs were removed. Based on the MIRA antigens, annotated TCRs were further analysed at the level of specific ORF or position within ORF. Depth was the summed frequency of annotated unique rearrangements, while breadth was defined as annotated unique rearrangements over total unique productive rearrangements. Two-sided Wilcoxon rank-sum tests were applied when comparing TCR breadth between groups. Not all clones reach the TCRdb copy of this immuneACCESS table, which keeps in-frame sequences only. Checked studies attribute under half of the gap to unresolved V genes and leave the rest unexplained. That table furnishes V, J and clone size, whereas the DNA furnished D and trimming. The sample has approximately 420,000 clones on record, around nine tenths of them singletons. The ten largest clones capture under 4% of the sample.

The TCR sequence derives from a person aged 18-60 years who received the Ad26.COV2.S COVID-19 vaccine or a placebo. This chain is built from TRBV14 and TRBJ2-2, with the D gene too uncertain to name. Sample: peripheral blood, taken in a trial of Ad26.COV2.S vaccine versus placebo. The CDR3 protein sequence reads: CASSQGRWTGELFF. The DNA sequence is as follows: TGTGCCAGCAGCCAAGGCAGGTGGACCGGGGAGCTGTTTTTT.